Following are 17 T cell receptor beta chains from one sample sequenced in a study of CD8 T cells in Susac syndrome. The authors reverse transcribed roughly 0.5 to 1 ug RNA with random hexamers. TCRdb re-called the immunoSEQ multiplex PCR reads through MiXCR, storing one row per CDR3 protein. The table lists about 180,000 distinct CDR3 sequences, 94% of them singletons. Sequenced input: CD4+ T cells from PBMCs. These TCRs come from a human donor with Susac syndrome.

This clonotype was detected only a few times. The chain carries TRBV7-2 and TRBJ1-2, with 9 positions matching TRBD1. The germline V gene has CDR1 SGHTA and CDR2 FQGNSA. This CDR3 has 14 amino acids. V shed 5 bases and J 2 bases; nucleotides not matched to a gene: 3. DNA of the CDR3: TGTGCCAGCAGCCAAGGACAGGGGAACTATGGCTACACCTTC. Translated: CASSQGQGNYGYTF.

About this clonotype: Germline is not matched at one junction end, which may reflect a read error. The V gene is TRBV7-7, the J gene TRBJ2-7; D not certain. CDR1 and CDR2 (germline): SSHAT, FNYEAQ (reference sequence). The CDR3 has 11 residues. The CDR3 loop is CASSLAAEQYF. In DNA form, the CDR3 reads TGTGCTAGCAGCTTAGCTGCCGAGCAGTACTTC.

The V and J genes are TRBV20-1 and TRBJ2-3; 8 positions match TRBD2. V gave up 6 bases and J gave up 3 bases; unmatched junction bases: 11. Germline CDR1 and CDR2: DFQATT and SNEGSKA (reference sequence). CDR3 length: 15 residues. CDR3: CSAHSGGGKTDTQYF. Written as DNA, the CDR3 is TGCAGTGCCCACTCTGGCGGGGGGAAAACAGATACGCAGTATTTT.

The rearrangement links TRBV7-9 to TRBJ1-5, with TRBD1 matching 7 bases. The germline CDR1 and CDR2 sequences are SEHNR and FQNEAQ (reference sequence). The CDR3 contains 17 residues. The junction had 10 bases not matched to a gene; V was cut back by 5 bases and J by 0 bases. CDR3 amino acids: CASSPGTEASSNQPQHF. The CDR3 DNA reads TGTGCCAGCAGCCCCGGGACAGAAGCTTCTAGCAATCAGCCCCAGCATTTT.

The chain is built from TRBV20-1 and TRBJ2-7, with TRBD1 as a possible D gene (6 bases). V was shortened by 3 bases and J by 2 bases, with 14 bases between the two germline ends. Germline values: CDR1 DFQATT, CDR2 SNEGSKA (reference sequence). CDR3 length equals 14 residues. The CDR3 region is CSASPRTAAYEQYF. The CDR3 bases are TGCAGTGCTAGTCCTCGGACAGCCGCCTACGAGCAGTACTTC.

This chain joins TRBV29-1 and TRBJ1-2; D gene ambiguous. The CDR3 spans 13 residues. Per germline, CDR1 SQVTM and CDR2 ANQGSEA. V lost 7 bases to trimming and J lost 0 bases, with 12 bases between them. CDR3: CSAGWKSNYGYTF. The CDR3 DNA follows: TGCAGCGCTGGTTGGAAGTCTAACTATGGCTACACCTTC.

The chain uses TRBV7-7 and TRBJ2-5; maybe TRBD2 (7 bases). Trimming left V 6 bases short and J 4 bases short, with 18 bases between. Germline V lookup: CDR1 SSHAT, CDR2 FNYEAQ (reference sequence). CDR3 length: 15 residues. The CDR3 sequence: CASSPTRGASETQYF. The CDR3 coding sequence is TGTGCCAGCAGTCCTACCCGGGGGGCATCAGAGACCCAGTACTTC.

This chain links TRBV12-3 or TRBV12-4 with TRBJ2-6; D unresolved. Trimming took 1 base from V and 4 from J, leaving 5 bases between them. The length of the CDR3 is 14 residues. CDR3 residues: CASSLVLGANVLTF. The CDR3 DNA sequence: TGTGCCAGCAGTTTAGTTTTGGGGGCCAACGTCCTGACTTTC.

The rearrangement links TRBV29-1 to TRBJ1-1; D unresolved. The CDR3 spans 13 residues. The germline V gene encodes CDR1 SQVTM and CDR2 ANQGSEA. Trimming took off 4 bases at V and 3 bases at J, with 12 bases between the two ends. CDR3 nucleotide sequence: TGCAGCGTTGCAAAGGGTCTGGACACTGAAGCTTTCTTT. It encodes CSVAKGLDTEAFF.

The chain employs TRBV18 and TRBJ2-1; 8 bases are a match to TRBD1. The ends lost 3 bases at V and 1 base at J; junction bases unmatched: 5. This CDR3 region has 16 residues. CDR1 is KGHSH and CDR2 is LQKENI in the germline V gene. The CDR3 loop is CASSPLGTGSYNEQFF. The CDR3 DNA is TGTGCCAGCTCACCCCTCGGGACAGGATCCTACAATGAGCAGTTCTTC.

The chain uses TRBV5-1 and TRBJ2-3, with 7 bases lining up with TRBD1. CDR1 and CDR2 (germline): SGHRS, YFSETQ. The CDR3 contains 14 residues. J was trimmed by 2 bases and V by 4 bases; bases with no gene match: 4. Here the CDR3 DNA reads TGCGCCAGCAGCCAGGGACAGCTCACAGATACGCAGTATTTT. The encoded protein is CASSQGQLTDTQYF.

The rearrangement joins TRBV3-1 to TRBJ1-2; no reliable D call. Germline V gene data show CDR1 as LGHDT and CDR2 as YNNKEL (reference sequence). The V and J ends lost 4 bases and 5 bases respectively, with 14 bases between them. The CDR3 totals 14 residues. The CDR3 protein is CASSPTSASYGYTF. DNA for the CDR3: TGTGCCAGCAGCCCCACGTCCGCATCTTATGGCTACACCTTC.

This chain links TRBV24-1 with TRBJ2-3, with a weak D call TRBD1 (7 bases). Trimming took off 4 bases at V and 1 base at J, with 11 bases between the two ends. There are 15 residues in the CDR3. The germline V gene has CDR1 KGHDR and CDR2 SFDVKD. CDR3 DNA sequence: TGTGCCACCAGTGAGCGGGACAGCCGCACAGATACGCAGTATTTT. This gives the protein CATSERDSRTDTQYF.

This chain connects TRBV29-1 to TRBJ1-4; D might be TRBD1 (6 bases). The germline V and J ends were trimmed by 7 bases and 7 bases, with 16 bases remaining between them. This CDR3 contains 13 residues. The germline V gene has CDR1 SQVTM and CDR2 ANQGSEA. CDR3 residues: CSAGAGPSEKLFF. The CDR3 DNA is TGCAGCGCAGGGGCAGGGCCGAGTGAAAAACTGTTTTTT.

This clonotype appeared once. The CDR3 protein is CASSRVVSGTQYF. In DNA, the CDR3 is TGTGCCAGCAGCCGGGTCGTCTCGGGTACGCAGTATTTT. The rearrangement links TRBV9 to TRBJ2-3; D gene uncertain. The V and J ends lost 4 bases and 8 bases respectively, with 14 bases between them. The CDR3 extends over 13 amino acids. Germline V lookup: CDR1 SGDLS, CDR2 YYNGEE.

The CDR3 protein is CASSFAGTGGTEAFF. In nucleotides, the CDR3 is TGTGCCAGCAGTTTCGCCGGGACAGGGGGCACTGAAGCTTTCTTT. The genes are TRBV6-2 or TRBV6-3 and TRBJ1-1; 11 bases map to TRBD1. This CDR3 has 15 amino acids. V lost 4 bases to trimming and J lost 4 bases; unmatched junction nucleotides: 5. Germline V gene sequence: CDR1 MNHEY, CDR2 SVGEGT.

V and J are TRBV6-1 and TRBJ1-6, with a possible D match to TRBD1 (5 bases). Germline CDR1 reads MNHNS; CDR2 reads SASEGT. The V end was cut by 7 bases, the J end by 7 bases, with 20 bases between. CDR3 length: 16 residues. The CDR3 DNA is TGTGCCAGCACAATCCGGGGAACAGGAAAGAATTCACCCCTCCACTTT. Protein product: CASTIRGTGKNSPLHF.